Reported below is one T cell receptor beta chain. The table came from immunoSEQ multiplex PCR; TCRdb's copy has only in-frame clones and leaves some out. The repertoire includes nearly 80,000 clones, 75% to 90% of them detected once, and more than 5% sits in the top ten. This record belongs to a study of blood T cell repertoires in COVID-19. Trimming cost V 2 bases and J 4 bases; bases outside gene matches: 9. CDR3 length: 16 amino acids. Germline V lookup: CDR1 SGHNT, CDR2 YYREEE (reference sequence). V usage is TRBV5-4 and J usage is TRBJ1-1, with 9 bases aligning to TRBD1. This receptor was identified in a man aged 55 to 70 with active or convalescent COVID-19. Sequencing was done on a sample of peripheral blood. CDR3: CASSFPVGQGTTEAFF. In nucleotides, the CDR3 is TGTGCCAGCAGCTTCCCCGTCGGACAGGGGACCACTGAAGCTTTCTTT. Looking up the rest from reference TRBV5-4 and TRBJ1-1 gives the full variable domain: ETGVTQSPTHLIKTRGQQVTLRCSSQSGHNTVSWYQQALGQGPQFIFQYYREEENGRGNFPPRFSGLQFPNYSSELNVNALELDDSALYLCASSFPVGQGTTEAFFGQGTRLTVV.